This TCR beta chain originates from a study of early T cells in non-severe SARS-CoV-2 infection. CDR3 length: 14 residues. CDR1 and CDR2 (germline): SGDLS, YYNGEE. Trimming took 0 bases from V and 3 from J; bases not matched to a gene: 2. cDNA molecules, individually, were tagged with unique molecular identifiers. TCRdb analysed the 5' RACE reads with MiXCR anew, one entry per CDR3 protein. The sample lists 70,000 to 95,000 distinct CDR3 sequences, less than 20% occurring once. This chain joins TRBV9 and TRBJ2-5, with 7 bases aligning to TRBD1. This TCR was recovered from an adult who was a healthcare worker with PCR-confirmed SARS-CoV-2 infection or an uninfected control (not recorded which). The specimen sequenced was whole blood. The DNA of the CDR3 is TGTGCCAGCAGCGTAGGTGACAGGGAAGAGACCCAGTACTTC. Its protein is CASSVGDREETQYF.